These 5 T cell receptor beta chains were sequenced from one sample in a study of cytomegalovirus exposure and HLA in healthy donors. Clones were sequenced by immunoSEQ multiplex PCR, and TCRdb holds only the in-frame ones, with some missing. The sample has 130,000 to 150,000 clones; about 91% are singletons. The sample consisted of PBMCs. The receptor source for this set is a woman aged 18-30 years in good health and CMV-seropositive.

The chain is built from TRBV27 and TRBJ1-5; D remains ambiguous. The CDR3 has 14 amino acids. The germline V gene encodes CDR1 MNHEY and CDR2 SMNVEV (reference sequence). Trimming took off 2 bases at V and 5 bases at J, with 10 bases between the two ends. The CDR3 here is CASSLAAADQPQHF. The CDR3 DNA sequence: TGTGCCAGCAGTTTAGCGGCGGCTGATCAGCCCCAGCATTTT.

The J gene is TRBJ1-2, the V gene TRBV9; D is uncertain. The CDR3 has 13 amino acids. The V gene's germline CDR1 is SGDLS and CDR2 YYNGEE. Deletions cut 0 bases from V and 2 bases from J, with 5 bases between. CDR3 in amino acids: CASSVVENYGYTF. CDR3 sequence (DNA): TGTGCCAGCAGCGTAGTGGAGAACTATGGCTACACCTTC. Full variable domain (rest looked up from reference TRBV9 and TRBJ1-2): DSGVTQTPKHLITATGQRVTLRCSPRSGDLSVYWYQQSLDQGLQFLIQYYNGEERAKGNILERFSAQQFPDLHSELNLSSLELGDSALYFCASSVVENYGYTFGSGTRLTVV.

The V call is TRBV5-1, the J call TRBJ1-1; D uncertain. Germline V gene lookup returns CDR1 SGHRS and CDR2 YFSETQ. The CDR3 sequence is 12 residues long. Trimming removed 0 bases at V and 7 bases at J, with 7 bases between. CDR3 residues: CASSLGSYEAFF. The CDR3 nucleotides read TGCGCCAGCAGCTTGGGTTCTTATGAAGCTTTCTTT.

The chain employs TRBV28 and TRBJ1-2; 9 bases agree with TRBD1. Germline lookup yields CDR1 MDHEN and CDR2 SYDVKM. V trimming: 2 bases; J trimming: 3 bases; junction bases outside the gene matches: 16. The CDR3 has 19 residues. The DNA for the CDR3 is TGTGCCAGCAGTTTACCTCCACTCCTCAACAGGGGGCCCTACTATGGCTACACCTTC. The encoded protein is CASSLPPLLNRGPYYGYTF.

The chain couples TRBV6-5 to TRBJ2-1; unclear D gene. Trimming stripped 6 bases from V and 4 bases from J, with 10 bases between. The CDR3 loop spans 13 amino acids. Germline-derived CDR1 and CDR2 are MNHEY and SVGAGI. CDR3 sequence: CASSSGEYNEQFF. CDR3 DNA sequence: TGTGCCAGCAGCTCCGGAGAGTACAATGAGCAGTTCTTC.